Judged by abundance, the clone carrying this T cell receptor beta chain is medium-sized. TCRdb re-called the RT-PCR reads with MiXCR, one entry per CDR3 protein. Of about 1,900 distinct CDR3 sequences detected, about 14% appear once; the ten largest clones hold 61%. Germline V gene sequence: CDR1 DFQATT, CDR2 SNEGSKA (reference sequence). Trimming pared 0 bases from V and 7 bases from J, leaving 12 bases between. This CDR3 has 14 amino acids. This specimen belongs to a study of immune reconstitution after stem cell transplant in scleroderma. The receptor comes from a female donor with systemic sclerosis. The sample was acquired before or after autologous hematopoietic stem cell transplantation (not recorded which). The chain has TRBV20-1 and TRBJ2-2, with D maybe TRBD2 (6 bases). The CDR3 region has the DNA TGCAGTGCTAGAGAGGAGGGGCCGGGCGGGGAGCTGTTTTTT. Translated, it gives CSAREEGPGGELFF.